The next 28 T cell receptor beta chains were all read from a single sample in a study of identical twins. A single record per CDR3 protein comes from TCRdb applying MiXCR to the 5' RACE reads. Of approximately 220,000 distinct CDR3 sequences in the sample, around 8.1% were seen once. The same data also went into a second study, on yellow fever vaccine responses in identical twins.

Sequences were obtained from memory (CD45RO+) T cells sorted from blood. The source of these receptors is a woman between 18 and 29 years old in good health.

Ten or more counts support this clonotype. This chain joins TRBV29-1 and TRBJ2-1; unclear D gene. Germline V gene data show CDR1 as SQVTM and CDR2 as ANQGSEA. The CDR3 consists of 16 residues. Trimming removed 1 base from V and 0 bases from J, with 13 bases in between. In DNA, the CDR3 is TGCAGCGTTGAAGGCTCCGCATTGTCCTCCTACAATGAGCAGTTCTTC. Translated, it gives CSVEGSALSSYNEQFF.

This clonotype was seen repeatedly, ten times or more. The chain recombines TRBV25-1 with TRBJ2-2; D is possibly TRBD2 (6 bases). V was clipped by 2 bases and J by 1 base, with 8 bases between them. This CDR3 contains 15 residues. Germline-derived CDR1 and CDR2 are MGHDK and SYGVNS. The CDR3 DNA reads as TGTGCCAGCAGTGAACTCGGGGGGAACACCGGGGAGCTGTTTTTT. This translates into CASSELGGNTGELFF.

V is TRBV6-5 and J is TRBJ2-7, with 12 bases identical to TRBD2. CDR3 size: 17 residues. The germline V gene has CDR1 MNHEY and CDR2 SVGAGI. V shed 0 bases, J shed 7 bases, and the junction held 10 bases outside the gene matches. This CDR3 reads CASSYSGLAGGRGEQYF. The CDR3 DNA reads as TGTGCCAGCAGTTACTCCGGTCTAGCGGGAGGGAGGGGGGAGCAGTACTTC.

The chain is built from TRBV19 and TRBJ2-4; D ambiguous. Trimming removed 5 bases at V and 5 bases at J, with 13 bases between. The germline V gene has CDR1 LNHDA and CDR2 SQIVND (reference sequence). CDR3 length equals 14 residues. CDR3: CASSRNAVENIQYF. The CDR3 bases are TGTGCCAGTAGTCGGAACGCTGTCGAAAACATTCAGTACTTC.

There are a few counts of this clonotype. The gene calls are TRBV20-1 and TRBJ2-6; TRBD1 matches at 7 bases. Germline-derived CDR1 and CDR2 are DFQATT and SNEGSKA (reference sequence). The length of the CDR3 is 16 residues. The J segment lost 0 bases and the V segment lost 1 base, leaving 3 bases of the junction unmatched. The DNA for the CDR3 is TGCAGTGCTAGAGCGGCAGGGGGCTCTGGGGCCAACGTCCTGACTTTC. Its translation is CSARAAGGSGANVLTF.

This chain joins TRBV6-2 or TRBV6-3 and TRBJ2-5; D is unresolved. V was clipped by 4 bases and J by 5 bases, with 11 bases between them. CDR3 length equals 13 residues. Per the germline V gene, CDR1 is MNHEY and CDR2 is SVGEGT. The CDR3 here is CASSFTDMETQYF. CDR3 nucleotide sequence: TGTGCCAGCAGTTTTACTGATATGGAGACCCAGTACTTC.

The chain couples TRBV4-3 to TRBJ2-3; D tentatively fits TRBD1 or TRBD2 (6 bases each). This CDR3 spans 15 amino acids. Per the germline V gene, CDR1 is LGHNA and CDR2 is YSLEER. V lost 0 bases to trimming and J lost 4 bases, with 11 bases between them. CDR3 amino acids: CASSQEGGGPDTQYF. The DNA for the CDR3 is TGCGCCAGCAGCCAAGAGGGGGGCGGGCCAGATACGCAGTATTTT.

Ten or more counts support this clonotype. The chain links TRBV12-3 or TRBV12-4 to TRBJ2-6, with D possibly TRBD2 on 5 matching bases. Trimming removed 3 bases at V and 7 bases at J, with 13 bases between. This CDR3 has 15 residues. This CDR3 is CASSLGGGGANVLTF. The CDR3 region has the DNA TGTGCCAGCAGTTTGGGCGGAGGTGGAGCCAACGTCCTGACTTTC.

This clonotype was observed many times. The chain carries TRBV7-2 and TRBJ2-7, with 9 bases aligning to TRBD2. The CDR3 sequence is 14 residues long. Trimming took 5 bases from V and 5 from J; bases not matched to a gene: 7. The germline CDR1 and CDR2 sequences are SGHTA and FQGNSA. CDR3 amino acids: CASSPKGLANEQYF. CDR3 in DNA: TGTGCCAGCAGCCCGAAGGGACTAGCAAACGAGCAGTACTTC.

V gene TRBV3-1 combines with J gene TRBJ2-1; D is ambiguous. V lost 0 bases, J lost 12 bases, and 12 bases lay in between. Per germline, CDR1 LGHDT and CDR2 YNNKEL (reference sequence). The CDR3 is 13 amino acids. The CDR3 DNA follows: TGTGCCAGCAGCCAAGATCCCCCTGGCGGGCAGTTCTTC. Translation: CASSQDPPGGQFF.

This clonotype turned up a few times. This sequence joins TRBV2 and TRBJ2-1; 10 bases map to TRBD2. This CDR3 contains 18 residues. Germline V gene data show CDR1 as SNHLY and CDR2 as FYNNEI. The V and J ends lost 11 bases and 0 bases, in that order; junction bases with no gene match: 16. This CDR3 is CAFSSRRLAGASYNEQFF. CDR3 sequence (DNA): TGTGCCTTCAGTTCCCGTAGACTAGCGGGCGCCTCCTACAATGAGCAGTTCTTC.

In its sample, this clonotype was seen a few times. The chain carries TRBV11-1 and TRBJ2-1, with TRBD2 matching over 11 bases. CDR1 is SGHAT, CDR2 FQDESV, per germline (reference sequence). The CDR3 is 18 residues long. Trimming took 6 bases from V and 8 from J; bases not matched to a gene: 18. The CDR3 reads CASRLSGRASKGVDEQFF. CDR3 nucleotides: TGTGCCAGCAGGCTTAGCGGGAGGGCCTCAAAGGGCGTTGATGAGCAGTTCTTC.

CDR3 in amino acids: CASSLGTSGGQETQYF. As DNA, the CDR3 is TGTGCCAGCAGCTTAGGAACTAGCGGGGGCCAAGAGACCCAGTACTTC. The V and J genes are TRBV7-2 and TRBJ2-5, with TRBD2 identical over 11 bases. The V and J ends lost 1 base and 1 base, in that order; junction bases with no gene match: 2. CDR1 and CDR2 (germline): SGHTA, FQGNSA. The length of the CDR3 is 16 residues.

In this sample, this clonotype turned up many times. The chain is built from TRBV12-3 or TRBV12-4 and TRBJ2-5; maybe TRBD2 (5 bases). The V end lost 0 bases, the J end lost 2 bases, and 25 bases lay between the germline ends. The CDR3 has 20 residues. CDR3 sequence reads: CASSLARRLADPLRQETQYF. CDR3 DNA sequence: TGTGCCAGCAGTTTAGCGAGGAGGCTAGCTGATCCCCTGCGGCAAGAGACCCAGTACTTC.

In its sample, this clonotype was seen many times. This chain links TRBV6-4 with TRBJ2-1; the match to TRBD2 covers 11 bases. This CDR3 has 15 residues. The V segment lost 5 bases and the J segment 8 bases; nucleotides outside the gene matches: 8. Per the germline V gene, CDR1 is MRHNA and CDR2 is SNTAGT. The CDR3 sequence is CASSPGTSGGDEQFF. CDR3 DNA: TGTGCCAGCAGTCCGGGGACTAGCGGAGGGGATGAGCAGTTCTTC.

The chain carries TRBV6-2 or TRBV6-3 and TRBJ2-1; 7 positions match TRBD2. V shed 2 bases, J shed 6 bases, and the junction held 7 bases outside the gene matches. CDR1 and CDR2 from the germline V gene are MNHEY and SVGEGT. The length of the CDR3 is 15 residues. The CDR3 spells CASSYGGTGGNEQFF. As DNA, the CDR3 is TGTGCCAGCAGTTACGGCGGGACGGGGGGCAATGAGCAGTTCTTC.

The chain links TRBV10-3 to TRBJ2-3; unclear D gene. The V gene's germline CDR1 is ENHRY and CDR2 SYGVKD. This CDR3 contains 15 residues. The ends were cut back, 0 bases at V and 1 base at J, with 8 bases in the middle. CDR3 DNA sequence: TGTGCCATCAGTGAGTCGAGGCAGGGCACAGATACGCAGTATTTT. It translates to CAISESRQGTDTQYF.

Only a few counts were recorded for this clonotype. The chain couples TRBV27 to TRBJ2-7; 9 nucleotides match TRBD1. The CDR3 totals 14 residues. Germline-derived CDR1 and CDR2 are MNHEY and SMNVEV (reference sequence). V dropped 5 bases and J dropped 4; count of bases not matched to a gene: 6. CDR3 nucleotide sequence: TGTGCCAGCAGTCCAAGACAGGGGGGGTACGAGCAGTACTTC. This sequence encodes CASSPRQGGYEQYF.

This clonotype was counted ten times or more. This chain links TRBV4-2 with TRBJ2-4; TRBD2 might be the D (5 bases). V dropped 0 bases and J dropped 2 bases, with 11 bases sitting between them. Germline V CDR1 and CDR2: LGHNA, YNFKEQ. The CDR3 extends over 16 amino acids. The CDR3 loop reads CASSQELASTKNIQYF. The CDR3 nucleotides read TGTGCCAGCAGCCAAGAACTTGCTAGCACCAAAAACATTCAGTACTTC.

This clonotype was seen repeatedly, ten times or more. The chain recombines TRBV20-1 with TRBJ2-1; 7 bases are shared with TRBD1. Germline V gives CDR1 DFQATT, CDR2 SNEGSKA (reference sequence). With 2 bases clipped from V and 10 bases from J, the junction kept 2 bases outside the gene matches. This CDR3 spans 11 amino acids. In nucleotides, the CDR3 is TGCAGTGCTAGATCGGACAGGGAGCAGTTCTTC. As protein: CSARSDREQFF.

CDR3 in DNA: TGTGCCAGCAGTTTTGGGCTTCGAGACACCGGGGAGCTGTTTTTT. Encoded protein: CASSFGLRDTGELFF. V gene TRBV27 combines with J gene TRBJ2-2, with D uncertain. The CDR3 is made up of 15 amino acids. The germline CDR1 and CDR2 sequences are MNHEY and SMNVEV (reference sequence). V lost 3 bases to trimming and J lost 3 bases, with 11 bases between them.

This clonotype has a count of ten or more. This sequence joins TRBV5-6 and TRBJ2-1; unclear D gene. Trimming took 1 base from V and 8 from J, leaving 7 bases between them. From germline, CDR1 is SGHDT and CDR2 YYEEEE. The CDR3 length is 12 residues. CDR3 DNA sequence: TGTGCCAGCAGCTTGATGTTTGATGAGCAGTTCTTC. Its protein product is CASSLMFDEQFF. Looking up the rest from reference TRBV5-6 and TRBJ2-1 gives the full variable domain: DAGVTQSPTHLIKTRGQQVTLRCSPKSGHDTVSWYQQALGQGPQFIFQYYEEEERQRGNFPDRFSGHQFPNYSSELNVNALLLGDSALYLCASSLMFDEQFFGPGTRLTVL.

This clonotype was observed a few times. The V gene is TRBV4-2, the J gene TRBJ2-1; D is possibly TRBD2 (5 bases). V was shortened by 1 base and J by 9 bases, with 16 bases between the two germline ends. Germline loops: CDR1 LGHNA, CDR2 YNFKEQ. This CDR3 region has 15 residues. The CDR3 DNA reads as TGTGCCAGCAGCCAAGCCGGAGGCTCTTATGGTGAGCAGTTCTTC. It yields the protein CASSQAGGSYGEQFF.

This chain joins TRBV7-3 and TRBJ1-2; possible D gene TRBD1, 6 bases. The CDR3 totals 13 residues. V was pared by 6 bases and J by 14 bases, with 22 bases between. Germline V lookup: CDR1 SGHTA, CDR2 FQGTGA. CDR3: CASRGTSTGDFTF. The CDR3 region has the DNA TGTGCCAGCAGGGGTACCTCGACAGGAGACTTTACCTTC.

The chain links TRBV9 to TRBJ2-3; TRBD2 agrees at 11 bases. The CDR3 has 15 residues. Trimming removed 4 bases from V and 3 bases from J; junction bases left unmatched: 4. Per the germline V gene, CDR1 is SGDLS and CDR2 is YYNGEE. The DNA for the CDR3 is TGTGCCAGCAGCACCCGACTAGCGGGGACAGATACGCAGTATTTT. It translates to CASSTRLAGTDTQYF.

In its sample, this clonotype was seen a few times. The gene calls are TRBV20-1 and TRBJ1-5; the D gene is possibly TRBD1 (6 bases). V lost 6 bases and J 8 bases, leaving 17 bases between the germline ends. CDR3 length: 13 residues. The germline gives CDR1 DFQATT, CDR2 SNEGSKA (reference sequence). The CDR3 region is CSAGGQAGKPQHF. CDR3 sequence (DNA): TGCAGTGCAGGGGGACAAGCTGGTAAGCCCCAGCATTTT.

Here the CDR3 reads CASSLAPDDYGYTF. The DNA for the CDR3 is TGCGCCAGCAGCTTGGCCCCAGATGACTATGGCTACACCTTC. V and J are TRBV5-1 and TRBJ1-2; no definite D call. The CDR3 loop spans 14 amino acids. Trimming removed 0 bases at V and 3 bases at J, with 9 bases between. In germline, CDR1 is SGHRS, CDR2 YFSETQ.

This clonotype was detected ten times or more. The chain has TRBV7-9 and TRBJ2-3; D is uncertain. The CDR3 consists of 14 residues. Trimming left V 2 bases short and J 0 bases short, with 6 bases between. CDR1 is SEHNR and CDR2 is FQNEAQ in the germline V gene (reference sequence). The chain's CDR3 is CASSLYGSTDTQYF. CDR3 nucleotide sequence: TGTGCCAGCAGCTTATATGGTAGCACAGATACGCAGTATTTT.